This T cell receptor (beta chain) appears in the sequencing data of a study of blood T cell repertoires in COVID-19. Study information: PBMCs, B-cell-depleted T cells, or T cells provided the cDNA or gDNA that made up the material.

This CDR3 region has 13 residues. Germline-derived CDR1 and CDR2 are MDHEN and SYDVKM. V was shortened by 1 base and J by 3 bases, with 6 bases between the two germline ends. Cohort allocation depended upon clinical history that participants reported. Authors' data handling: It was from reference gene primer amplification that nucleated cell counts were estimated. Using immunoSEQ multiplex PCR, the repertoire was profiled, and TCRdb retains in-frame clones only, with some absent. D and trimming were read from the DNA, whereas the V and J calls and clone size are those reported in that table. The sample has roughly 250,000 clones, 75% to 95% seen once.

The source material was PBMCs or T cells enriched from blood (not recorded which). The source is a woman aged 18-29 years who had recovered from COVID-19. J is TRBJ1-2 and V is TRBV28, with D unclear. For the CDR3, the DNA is TGTGCCAGCAGTTTATCCAGTTACTATGGCTACACCTTC. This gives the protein CASSLSSYYGYTF.